The source of this TCR beta chain is a study of shared clonotypes between healthy human individuals (dated by TCRdb to 2020 to 2021). Broadly, across the study: A couple of women and a few men aged 18 to 49 years were included in the cohort. Each donor's leukapheresis produced roughly between about 0.9 and 9.5 billion PBMCs. To estimate repertoire size and how much clonotypes are shared between individuals, the study performed deep sequencing of blood TCR repertoires from 4 to 6 healthy adults. For each donor, CD4 naive and CD4 memory were each run on three plates, CD8 naive on two plates, and CD8 memory on one plate. Libraries were prepared and TCR repertoires were sequenced by different laboratories using diverse techniques, in order to increase sequencing depth and limit assay-specific biases.

TCR CDR3 regions were amplified from genomic DNA by multiplex PCR using the deep immunoSEQ assay. For each cell subset, the extracted genomic DNA was distributed evenly across all wells of several immunoSEQ 96-well plates, and each plate served as one replicate. For sorted subsets, each replicate PCR was loaded with roughly 200 ng genomic DNA, equivalent to 25,000 to 35,000 T cell genomes. Purified libraries were quantified with a Qubit 3.0 fluorometer, sized on a Bioanalyzer 2100, and re-quantified with the KAPA Library Quantification kit. Every immunoSEQ 96-well plate was sequenced on a dedicated single-read 150-cycle Illumina NextSeq 550 flow cell. The paper's data handling went like this. Because the immunoSEQ output held only junctional sequences and lacked quality scores, the filtering could not match the filtering applied to full-length reads. Sequences were annotated with PyIR, a Python wrapper for IgBLAST v1.9, and V/J genes and CDR3 were assigned using IMGT germline references. Reads with weak V/J assignments (E-value above 1e-6), missing CDR3, stop codons, out-of-frame junctions, or ambiguous translated residues were removed. A V3J clonotype was defined by an identical inferred V gene, J gene, and CDR3 amino acid sequence. To compute the percentage overlap between repertoires, the number of shared unique clonotypes was divided by the size of the smaller repertoire. RTK rarefaction, the Chao1 estimator, and Recon v2.1 estimates of unobserved clonotypes were used to assess repertoire richness. For all TCRbeta clonotypes obtained by the gDNA method from four donors, generation probabilities were computed with OLGA. As stored in TCRdb, this immuneACCESS dataset retains in-frame rearrangements with V and J assigned. A fraction of the clones does not appear; measured against another copy, unresolved V genes explain less than half of the discrepancy, and the remainder lacks a known reason. V, J and clone size are taken as reported in that table, and D and trimming were inferred from the DNA itself. For this sample there are 2 million to 2.5 million clones; roughly 90% appear just once. The top ten hold more than 0.35% of the sample.

As to this clone: The antigen this receptor binds is unknown. It has no much larger one-base neighbor in the sample; base qualities were not kept.

Results the study describes overall, beyond this receptor: When several donors were compared, the shared fraction of clonotypes was 5% to 6.5% for naive CD4, roughly 3.4% for naive CD8, roughly 2.3% for memory CD4, and around 0.4% for memory CD8. Higher generation probabilities were observed for clonotypes shared by all four sorted-subset donors than for non-shared clonotypes. Rarefaction of sorted-subset datasets indicated incomplete sequencing despite the large sequencing depth. Larger estimated clonotype richness was generally found for naive subsets than for memory subsets. Pairwise subsampling led to the expectation that sequencing depth would affect the degree of clonotype sharing among donors. Sampling was limited to blood, and TCR repertoires in tissue likely differ from TCR repertoires in blood. The genetic and exposure-history diversity represented was limited by the small number of donors.

Donors were healthy HIV-negative adults with no recently reported acute infections or vaccinations. Only Caucasian adults living in Nashville, Tennessee, USA were represented among the donors. CD4+ T cells were enriched by magnetic negative selection; naive cells were then positively selected on CD45RA, and the negative fraction formed the memory subset. Blood was obtained by leukapheresis, after which PBMCs were separated by Ficoll-Histopaque density gradient centrifugation and cryopreserved in liquid nitrogen vapor phase. Purity and quantity of every magnetically sorted T cell population were checked by analytical flow cytometry. Genomic DNA was isolated from every sorted fraction and measured by UV absorbance on a Nanodrop 2000c. CDR3 length: 17 amino acids, cysteine to phenylalanine. The retained sequence is limited to the CDR3, 51 bases, with the frame set at the first base. Trimming takes 6 bases from V and 10 bases from J, and the germline ends sit 28 bases apart. The germline V gene supplies CDR1 MDHEN and CDR2 SYDVKM.

The source of this sequence is a man aged 18 to 29 in good health. Some clones in this sample may be carry-over from other donors' samples. Sequencing was done on a sample of naive CD4+ T cells from PBMCs. Taken with the paper, the label for cell subset or site translates to: CD45RA+ positively selected. This chain is built from TRBV28 and TRBJ1-5; a weak D assignment points to TRBD1 (6 bases agree). The CDR3 in this case is CASSFSVRGGLGSPQHF. In nucleotide form, the sequence is TGTGCCAGCAGCTTTTCGGTTCGCGGGGGGCTGGGGTCCCCCCAGCATTTT. Outside the CDR3, residues come from the reference TRBV28 and TRBJ1-5 proteins, so the full variable domain is: DVKVTQSSRYLVKRTGEKVFLECVQDMDHENMFWYRQDPGLGLRLIYFSYDVKMKEKGDIPEGYSVSREKKERFSLILESASTNQTSMYLCASSFSVRGGLGSPQHFGDGTRLSIL.